This record looks at one TCR beta chain sequence and its context. The assay ran at deep level. Sequencing was performed with immunoSEQ multiplex PCR; in TCRdb, only in-frame clones are kept and a portion is missing. The sample records roughly 2 million clones, less than 95% being singletons. The CDR3 loop spans 14 amino acids. Deletions cut 5 bases from V and 1 base from J, with 13 bases between. Germline V gives CDR1 SGHRS, CDR2 YFSETQ. Only CD45RO-negative cells positively selected for CCR7 counted as naive CD8 cells, so terminally differentiated effector memory CD45RA+ cells were excluded. These data come from a study of shared clonotypes between healthy human individuals. Across the study: Three CD4 naive, three CD4 memory, two CD8 naive and one CD8 memory plate were used per donor.

Sequenced input: naive CD8+ T cells sorted from blood. The receptor was derived from a man aged 18-30 years in good health. The chain recombines TRBV5-1 with TRBJ2-7; D tentatively fits TRBD1 or TRBD2 (5 bases each). The CDR3 DNA reads as TGCGCCAGCAGGTATGGGACGGATTCCTACGAGCAGTACTTC. This encodes CASRYGTDSYEQYF.